The entry below gives a single T cell receptor beta chain sequence along with its context. Its cognate antigen is unknown. This entry belongs to a study of cytomegalovirus exposure and HLA in healthy donors. Study-wide background: A previous analysis identified 95 million to 130 million unique TCR beta sequences derived from some 170 million T cells. Study-level points and caveats: Immune exposure was documented only through CMV serostatus.

Both 60 Vbeta primers and 13 Jbeta primers went into the PCR. Measured with immunoSEQ multiplex PCR; TCRdb has only the in-frame clones, and not every one. The sample yields 200,000 to 250,000 clones, more than 70% seen once. Germline V gives CDR1 MGHRA, CDR2 YSYEKL. There are 18 residues in the CDR3. V was clipped by 4 bases and J by 5 bases; unmatched bases: 15. Nominally healthy donors were sampled, though unrecorded immune exposures were likely. What was sequenced was PBMCs. The chain combines TRBV4-1 with TRBJ2-1, with TRBD2 identical over 9 bases. This TCR came from a human donor in good health. This CDR3 reads CASSRKILAGRDHNEQFF. DNA of the CDR3: TGCGCCAGCAGCCGAAAGATACTAGCGGGCCGCGACCACAATGAGCAGTTCTTC.